The clone carrying this T cell receptor (beta chain) was recorded only once. Its cognate antigen is unknown. This record comes from a study of a mutant IDH1 vaccine in newly diagnosed glioma. The sample's time point: week 5, during vaccination. Doses comprised 300 ug of mutant IDH1 20-mer peptide each, plus topical imiquimod. Trimming removed 5 bases from V and 3 bases from J; junction bases left unmatched: 10. The CDR3 loop spans 16 amino acids. Per germline, CDR1 SGHTA and CDR2 FQGNSA. The table came from immunoSEQ multiplex PCR; TCRdb's copy has only in-frame clones and leaves some out. This table has tens of thousands of clones, around four fifths appearing once.

V usage is TRBV7-2 and J usage is TRBJ1-2, with 9 positions matching TRBD1. This TCR derives from a woman aged 50 to 60 with glioma. The specimen was PBMCs, collected from a glioma patient whose treatment included an IDH1 peptide vaccine. The CDR3 DNA is TGTGCCAGCAGCATGCGGCGGGACAGGGAAGACTATGGCTACACCTTC. It yields the protein CASSMRRDREDYGYTF.